The rows below give T cell receptor beta chains drawn from one sample of a study of T cells in Graves' hyperthyroidism and ophthalmopathy. One entry per CDR3 protein, called by TCRdb with MiXCR from the multiplex PCR reads. The sample shows some 800,000 distinct CDR3 sequences, over 35% of them seen only once. The specimen was blood. The origin of the receptors is a man younger than 35 with Graves' hyperthyroidism. CDR3s include the opening cysteine and the closing phenylalanine or tryptophan.

len | v_gene | CDR3aa
12 | TRBV7-6 | CASSVHRSEAFF
16 | TRBV7-9 | CASSLEWQGYGNTIYF
18 | TRBV5-1 | CASSFWAATSSYNSPLHF
15 | TRBV5-1 | CASSVRFQGNSPLHF
15 | TRBV7-9 | CASTPGDYVDYEQYF
17 | TRBV9 | CASSVARRDRVTTEAFF
13 | TRBV6-5 | CASTTATNTEAFF
15 | TRBV6-5 | CASSRAGLADHEQYF
14 | TRBV4-3 | CASSGRGPGTEAFF
11 | TRBV29-1 | CSVDRGLAQYF
15 | TRBV7-6 | CASSWRQTGIYEQYF
14 | TRBV24-1 | CATSDGTGLYEQYF
13 | TRBV25-1 | CASSDYGRTGAFF
14 | TRBV6-5 | CASRLQGFNSPLHF
12 | TRBV7-2 | CASSFREETQYF
13 | TRBV25-1 | CATTGPGNSPLHF
13 | TRBV4-1 | CASSQDASYEQYF
16 | TRBV2 | CASSEFPGQGLTEAFF
14 | TRBV7-9 | CASSPRMGQQEAFF
13 | TRBV2 | CASSFLSQETQYF
15 | TRBV9 | CASSLGGGSDYEQYF
15 | TRBV13 | CASSPSGTAAYEQYF
13 | TRBV29-1 | CSVGGRGTYEQYF
16 | TRBV4-1 | CASSQEPATNYYEQYF
12 | TRBV25-1 | CASSQTYQPQHF
12 | TRBV7-9 | CAGRTVTYEQYF
13 | TRBV29-1 | CSGRRQGNTEAFF
13 | TRBV9 | CASSEDSSSPLHF
14 | TRBV11-1 | CASSARTGGTEAFF
15 | TRBV10-2 | CASNPGLGLSYEQYF
15 | TRBV4-1 | CASSPTTGERNEQYF
14 | TRBV10-3 | CAISPGQGGQPQHF
13 | TRBV20-1 | CSARQTGAEKLFF
14 | TRBV7-6 | CASSLARALETQYF
14 | TRBV10-3 | CAISEEQVNYGYTF
16 | TRBV9 | CASSPLAGGHTGELFF
15 | TRBV14 | CASSHPGTPYEGYTF
14 | TRBV9 | CASSDGGGANVLTF
17 | TRBV7-2 | CASGSDPGRAGANVLTF
14 | TRBV15 | CATSRDSSAYEQYF
15 | TRBV5-6 | CASSETGTGAYEQYF
14 | TRBV12-3/TRBV12-4 | CASSLQGAFYGYTF
13 | TRBV7-2 | CASSLQLNEKLFF
14 | TRBV6-5 | CASRKQGIGQPQHF
14 | TRBV7-9 | CASRRGGAFETQYF
12 | TRBV11-2 | CASSRRGGPQHF
14 | TRBV3-1 | CASSFSGGASEAFF
15 | TRBV7-9 | CASSLTRAYTGELFF
12 | TRBV29-1 | CSVVWGQGLQHF
12 | TRBV7-2 | CASRAGHQPQHF
15 | TRBV7-3 | CASSLSGIRNYGYTF
15 | TRBV20-1 | CSARDNGRAHQPQHF
13 | TRBV29-1 | CSVAAGVGSEQYF
13 | TRBV5-1 | CASSLGDGWDLHF
15 | TRBV7-6 | CASSLVGQGVSEQYF
9 | TRBV7-2 | CASTHGAFF
15 | TRBV11-1 | CASSLRRRGGETQYF
12 | TRBV7-6 | CASSQSAGELFF
15 | TRBV7-9 | CASSLLTGDNSPLHF
14 | TRBV29-1 | CSVGSWKGNNEQFF